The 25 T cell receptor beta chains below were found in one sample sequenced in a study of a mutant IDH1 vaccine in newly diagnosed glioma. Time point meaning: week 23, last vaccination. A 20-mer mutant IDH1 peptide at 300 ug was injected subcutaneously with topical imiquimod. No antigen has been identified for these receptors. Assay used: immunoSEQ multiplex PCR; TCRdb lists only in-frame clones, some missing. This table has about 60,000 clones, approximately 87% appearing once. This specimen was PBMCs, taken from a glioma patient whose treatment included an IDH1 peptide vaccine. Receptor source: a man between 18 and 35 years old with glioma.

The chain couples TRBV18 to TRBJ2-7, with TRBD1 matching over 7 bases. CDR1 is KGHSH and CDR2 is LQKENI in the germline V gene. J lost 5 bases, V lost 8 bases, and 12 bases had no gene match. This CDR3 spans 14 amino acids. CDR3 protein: CASQGTASEHEQYF. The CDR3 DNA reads TGTGCCAGCCAAGGGACAGCCTCCGAGCACGAGCAGTACTTC.

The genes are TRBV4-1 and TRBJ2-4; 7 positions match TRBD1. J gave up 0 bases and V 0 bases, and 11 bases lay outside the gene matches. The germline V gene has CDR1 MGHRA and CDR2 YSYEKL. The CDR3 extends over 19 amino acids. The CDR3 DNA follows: TGCGCCAGCAGCCAAGATCCTGGGACAGCGAGGCTAGCCAAAAACATTCAGTACTTC. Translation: CASSQDPGTARLAKNIQYF.

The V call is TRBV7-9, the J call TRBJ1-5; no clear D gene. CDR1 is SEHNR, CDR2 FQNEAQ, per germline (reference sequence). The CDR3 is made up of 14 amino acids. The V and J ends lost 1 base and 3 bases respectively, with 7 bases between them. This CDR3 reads CASSLEGPNQPQHF. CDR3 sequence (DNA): TGTGCCAGCAGCTTAGAAGGACCCAATCAGCCCCAGCATTTT.

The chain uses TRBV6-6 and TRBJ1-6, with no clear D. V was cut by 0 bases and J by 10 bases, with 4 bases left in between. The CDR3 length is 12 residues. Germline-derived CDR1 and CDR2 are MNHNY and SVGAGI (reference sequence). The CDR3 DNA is TGTGCCAGCAGTTACTCCCCCTCACCCCTCCACTTT. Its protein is CASSYSPSPLHF.

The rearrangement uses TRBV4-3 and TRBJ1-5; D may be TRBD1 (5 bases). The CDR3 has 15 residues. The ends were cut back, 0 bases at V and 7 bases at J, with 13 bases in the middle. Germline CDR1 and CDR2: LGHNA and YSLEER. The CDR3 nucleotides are TGCGCCAGCAGCCAAGATAGGGGAGGGCAACAGCCCCAGCATTTT. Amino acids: CASSQDRGGQQPQHF.

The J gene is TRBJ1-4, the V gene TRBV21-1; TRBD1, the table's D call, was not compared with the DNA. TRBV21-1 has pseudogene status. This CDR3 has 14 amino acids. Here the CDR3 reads CASSKNRENEKLFF. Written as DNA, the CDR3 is TGTGCCAGCAGCAAGAACAGGGAAAATGAAAAACTGTTTTTT.

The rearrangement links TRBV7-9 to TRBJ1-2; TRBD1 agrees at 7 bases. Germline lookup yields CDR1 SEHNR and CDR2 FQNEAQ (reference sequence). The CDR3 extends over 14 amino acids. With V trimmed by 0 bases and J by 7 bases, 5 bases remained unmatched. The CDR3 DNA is TGTGCCAGCAGCTTAGCTTGGGACAGTCGTGGCTACACCTTC. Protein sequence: CASSLAWDSRGYTF.

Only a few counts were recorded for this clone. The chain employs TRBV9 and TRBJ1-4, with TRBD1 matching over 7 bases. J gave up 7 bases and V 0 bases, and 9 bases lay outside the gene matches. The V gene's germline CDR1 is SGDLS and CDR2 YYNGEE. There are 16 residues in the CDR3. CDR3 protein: CASSVAPTGRSEKLFF. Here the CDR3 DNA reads TGTGCCAGCAGCGTAGCTCCGACAGGGAGAAGTGAAAAACTGTTTTTT.

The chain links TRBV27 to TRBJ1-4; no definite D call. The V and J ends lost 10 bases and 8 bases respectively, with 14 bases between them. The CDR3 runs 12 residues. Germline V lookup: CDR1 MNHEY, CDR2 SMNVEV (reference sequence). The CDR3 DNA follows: TGTGCCACCACGACCGGGAGCGAAAAACTGTTTTTT. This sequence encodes CATTTGSEKLFF.

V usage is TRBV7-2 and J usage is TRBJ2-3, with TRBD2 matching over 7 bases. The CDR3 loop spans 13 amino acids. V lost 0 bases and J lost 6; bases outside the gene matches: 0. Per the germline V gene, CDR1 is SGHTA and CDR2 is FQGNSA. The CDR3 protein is CASSLARGDTQYF. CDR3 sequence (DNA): TGTGCCAGCAGCTTAGCGCGGGGGGATACGCAGTATTTT. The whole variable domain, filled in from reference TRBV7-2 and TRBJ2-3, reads GAGVSQSPSNKVTEKGKDVELRCDPISGHTALYWYRQSLGQGLEFLIYFQGNSAPDKSGLPSDRFSAERTGGSVSTLTIQRTQQEDSAVYLCASSLARGDTQYFGPGTRLTVL.

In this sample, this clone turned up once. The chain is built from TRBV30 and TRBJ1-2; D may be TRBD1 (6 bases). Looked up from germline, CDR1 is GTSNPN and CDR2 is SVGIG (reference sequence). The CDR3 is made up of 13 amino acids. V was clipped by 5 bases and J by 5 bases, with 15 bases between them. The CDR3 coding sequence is TGTGCCTGGTGGGGGGGGCCGGGGTATGGCTACACCTTC. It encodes CAWWGGPGYGYTF.

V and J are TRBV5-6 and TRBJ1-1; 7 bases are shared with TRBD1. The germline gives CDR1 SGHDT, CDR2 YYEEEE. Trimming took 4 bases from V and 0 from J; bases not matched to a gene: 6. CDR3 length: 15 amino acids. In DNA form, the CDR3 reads TGTGCCAGCAGCGTACGACAGGGTTTGAACACTGAAGCTTTCTTT. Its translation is CASSVRQGLNTEAFF.

The CDR3 sequence: CATGTGGQPQHF. DNA of the CDR3: TGTGCCACGGGGACAGGGGGTCAGCCCCAGCATTTT. The V and J genes are TRBV7-9 and TRBJ1-5, with 11 nucleotides matching TRBD1. The junction had 2 bases not matched to a gene; V was cut back by 10 bases and J by 6 bases. The CDR3 has 12 residues. Germline assignment: CDR1 SEHNR and CDR2 FQNEAQ (reference sequence). Looking up the rest from reference TRBV7-9 and TRBJ1-5 gives the full variable domain: DTGVSQNPRHKITKRGQNVTFRCDPISEHNRLYWYRQTLGQGPEFLTYFQNEAQLEKSRLLSDRFSAERPKGSFSTLEIQRTEQGDSAMYLCATGTGGQPQHFGDGTRLSIL.

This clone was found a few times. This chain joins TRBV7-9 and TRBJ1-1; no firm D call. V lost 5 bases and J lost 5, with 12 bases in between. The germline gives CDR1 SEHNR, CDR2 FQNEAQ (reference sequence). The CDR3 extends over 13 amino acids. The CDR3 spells CASSPDRWTEAFF. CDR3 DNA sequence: TGTGCCAGCAGCCCGGATCGATGGACTGAAGCTTTCTTT. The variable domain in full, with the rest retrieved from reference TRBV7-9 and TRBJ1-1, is DTGVSQNPRHKITKRGQNVTFRCDPISEHNRLYWYRQTLGQGPEFLTYFQNEAQLEKSRLLSDRFSAERPKGSFSTLEIQRTEQGDSAMYLCASSPDRWTEAFFGQGTRLTVV.

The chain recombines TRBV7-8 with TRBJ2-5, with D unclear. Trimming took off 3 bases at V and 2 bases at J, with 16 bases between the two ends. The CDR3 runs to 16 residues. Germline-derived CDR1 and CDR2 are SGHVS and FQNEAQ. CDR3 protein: CASSLSPPGVQETQYF. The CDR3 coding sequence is TGTGCCAGCAGCTTGTCTCCCCCAGGCGTGCAAGAGACCCAGTACTTC.

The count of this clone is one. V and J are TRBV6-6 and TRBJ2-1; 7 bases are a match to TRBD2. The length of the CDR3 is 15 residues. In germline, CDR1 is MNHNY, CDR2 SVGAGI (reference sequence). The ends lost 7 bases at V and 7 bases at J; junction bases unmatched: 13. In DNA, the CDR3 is TGTGCCAGCACCATCTCCGGCGCCGGGGGGAATGAGCAGTTCTTC. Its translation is CASTISGAGGNEQFF.

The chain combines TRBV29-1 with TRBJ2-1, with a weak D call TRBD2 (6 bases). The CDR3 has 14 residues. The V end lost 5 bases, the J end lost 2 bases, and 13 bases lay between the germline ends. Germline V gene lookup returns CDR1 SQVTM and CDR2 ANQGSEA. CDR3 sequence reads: CSVLEGHPYNEQFF. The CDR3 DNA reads TGCAGCGTTTTGGAGGGTCATCCCTACAATGAGCAGTTCTTC.

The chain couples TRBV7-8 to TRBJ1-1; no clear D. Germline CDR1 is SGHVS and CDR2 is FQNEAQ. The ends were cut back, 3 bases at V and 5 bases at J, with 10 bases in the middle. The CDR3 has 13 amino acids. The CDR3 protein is CASSFGRGTEAFF. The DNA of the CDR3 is TGTGCCAGCAGCTTTGGCAGAGGGACTGAAGCTTTCTTT.

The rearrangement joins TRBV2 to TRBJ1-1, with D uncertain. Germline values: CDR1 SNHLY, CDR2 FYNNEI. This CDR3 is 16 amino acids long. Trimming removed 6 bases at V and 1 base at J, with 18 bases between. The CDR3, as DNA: TGTGCCAGCAGATACGTTGAATCAGCCCAGAACACTGAAGCTTTCTTT. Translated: CASRYVESAQNTEAFF.

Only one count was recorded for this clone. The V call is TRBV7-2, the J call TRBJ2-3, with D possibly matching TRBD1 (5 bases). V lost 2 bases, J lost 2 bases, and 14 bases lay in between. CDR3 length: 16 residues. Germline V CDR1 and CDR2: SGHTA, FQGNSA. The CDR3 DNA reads TGTGCCAGCAGCTTAACTGGACGGACACCCACAGATACGCAGTATTTT. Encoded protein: CASSLTGRTPTDTQYF.

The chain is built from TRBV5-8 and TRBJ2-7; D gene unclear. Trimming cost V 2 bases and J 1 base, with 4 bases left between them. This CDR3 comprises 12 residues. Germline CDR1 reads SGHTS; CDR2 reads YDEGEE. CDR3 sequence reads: CASSFRSYEQYF. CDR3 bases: TGTGCCAGCAGCTTTCGGTCCTACGAGCAGTACTTC.

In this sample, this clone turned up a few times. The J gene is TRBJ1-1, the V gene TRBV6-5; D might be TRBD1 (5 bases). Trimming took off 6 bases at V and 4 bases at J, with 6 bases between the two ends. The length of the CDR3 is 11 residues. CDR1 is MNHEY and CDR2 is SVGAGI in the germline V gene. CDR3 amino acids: CASRGGTEAFF. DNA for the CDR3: TGTGCCAGCAGGGGGGGCACTGAAGCTTTCTTT.

Written as DNA, the CDR3 is TGTGCCAGCTCACCAGCCGCAAGGAATTCACCCCTCCACTTT. Translated, it gives CASSPAARNSPLHF. V usage is TRBV18 and J usage is TRBJ1-6; D unresolved. This CDR3 is 14 amino acids long. Per the germline V gene, CDR1 is KGHSH and CDR2 is LQKENI. V was shortened by 2 bases and J by 7 bases, with 9 bases between the two germline ends.

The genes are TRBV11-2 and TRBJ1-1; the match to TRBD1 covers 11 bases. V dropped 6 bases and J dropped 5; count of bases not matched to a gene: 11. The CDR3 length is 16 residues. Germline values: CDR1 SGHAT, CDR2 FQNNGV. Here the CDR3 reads CASRILGQGANTEAFF. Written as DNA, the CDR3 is TGTGCCAGCAGGATCCTTGGACAGGGGGCGAATACTGAAGCTTTCTTT.

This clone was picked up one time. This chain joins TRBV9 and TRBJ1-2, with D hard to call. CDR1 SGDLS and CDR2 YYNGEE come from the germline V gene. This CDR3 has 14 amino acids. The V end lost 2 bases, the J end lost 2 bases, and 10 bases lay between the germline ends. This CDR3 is CASSVRASNYGYTF. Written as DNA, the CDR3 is TGTGCCAGCAGCGTGAGAGCTTCGAACTATGGCTACACCTTC.